This T cell receptor (beta chain) appears in the sequencing data of a study of cytomegalovirus exposure and HLA in healthy donors. A multiplex PCR was run with 60 Vbeta primers and 13 Jbeta primers. Clones were read by immunoSEQ multiplex PCR, and TCRdb kept only the in-frame ones, dropping some. The sample contains roughly 130,000 clones, 73% of which appear only once. Study-wide results and limits: In a later analysis, across HLA loci, associated TCR counts were highest for DRB1, lowest for HLA-C. Near-uniform donor sequencing depth was presumed by presence/absence analyses. About 150 TCR beta chains were listed as cytomegalovirus-associated. After further analysis at a later stage, 16,951 TCR beta sequences were associated with HLA alleles at 0.05 false discovery rate.

The CDR3 sequence is 14 residues long. Between the trimmed V and J ends, which lost 2 bases and 7 bases, there was a span of 12 bases. CDR1 and CDR2 (germline): SNHLY, FYNNEI. As to this clone: Its antigen remains unidentified.

The clonotype comes from a woman aged 40 to 50 in good health and CMV-seronegative. The chain uses TRBV2 and TRBJ1-5; D is possibly TRBD1 (6 bases). Specimen: PBMCs. The CDR3 DNA reads TGTGCCAGCAGTGAATTACAGGGTGTCCAGCCCCAGCATTTT. This codes for CASSELQGVQPQHF. Full variable domain (missing parts from reference TRBV2 and TRBJ1-5): EPEVTQTPSHQVTQMGQEVILRCVPISNHLYFYWYRQILGQKVEFLVSFYNNEISEKSEIFDDQFSVERPDGSNFTLKIRSTKLEDSAMYFCASSELQGVQPQHFGDGTRLSIL.